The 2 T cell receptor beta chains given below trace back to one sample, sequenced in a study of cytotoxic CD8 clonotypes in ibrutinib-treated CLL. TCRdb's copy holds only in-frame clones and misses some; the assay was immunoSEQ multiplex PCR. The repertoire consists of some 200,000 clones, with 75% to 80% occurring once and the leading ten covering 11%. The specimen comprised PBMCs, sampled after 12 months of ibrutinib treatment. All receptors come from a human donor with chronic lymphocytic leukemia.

The CDR3 sequence is CASSPGFGEHYGYTF. The CDR3 nucleotides are TGTGCCAGCAGCCCCGGGTTTGGGGAGCACTATGGCTACACCTTC. V and J are TRBV5-8 and TRBJ1-2; D is ambiguous. This CDR3 comprises 15 residues. V lost 4 bases and J 3 bases, leaving 16 bases between the germline ends. Germline-derived CDR1 and CDR2 are SGHTS and YDEGEE.

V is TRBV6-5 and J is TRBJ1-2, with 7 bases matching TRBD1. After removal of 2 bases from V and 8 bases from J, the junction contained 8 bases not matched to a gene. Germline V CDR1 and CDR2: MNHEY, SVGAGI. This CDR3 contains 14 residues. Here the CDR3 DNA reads TGTGCCAGCAGTTACAGCGGACAGGTCCTAGGCTACACCTTC. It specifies CASSYSGQVLGYTF.